What follows are 8 T cell receptor beta chains derived from one specimen sequenced in a study of breast tumors, draining lymph nodes, adjacent tissues. TCRdb processed the multiplex PCR reads anew with MiXCR; each CDR3 protein has one entry. This sample has some 22,000 distinct CDR3 sequences, with 60% to 75% found just once. The sequencing input was tumor-adjacent breast tissue. All receptors come from a female donor with breast cancer. Some clones in this sample may be carry-over from other donors' samples.

As for this clonotype: One end of the junction fails to match germline, which may point to a read error. The V and J genes are TRBV14 and TRBJ2-1, with D maybe TRBD2 (7 bases). CDR1 and CDR2 (germline): SGHDN, FVKESK. The CDR3 covers 15 residues. The CDR3 DNA reads TGTGCCAGCAGGCAAGGGGGGGGGATGAAGGATGAGCAGTTCTTC. It encodes CASRQGGGMKDEQFF.

The chain carries TRBV5-6 and TRBJ2-7; TRBD2 aligns across 14 bases. From germline, CDR1 is SGHDT and CDR2 YYEEEE. Trimming took 0 bases from V and 2 from J; bases not matched to a gene: 7. The CDR3 totals 18 residues. This CDR3 is CASSLEGTSGRTTYEQYF. The CDR3 DNA sequence: TGTGCCAGCAGCTTGGAAGGGACTAGCGGGAGAACCACCTACGAGCAGTACTTC.

This clonotype was detected only once. The CDR3 coding sequence is TGTGCCAGCACGCTAGCGGGAGTTGGAGATACGCAGTATTTT. Translation gives CASTLAGVGDTQYF. This rearrangement joins TRBV6-4 to TRBJ2-3; 10 bases agree with TRBD2. This CDR3 comprises 14 residues. From germline, CDR1 is MRHNA and CDR2 SNTAGT. J gave up 5 bases and V 7 bases, and 6 bases lay outside the gene matches.

A remark on this clonotype: At one end, the junction sequence differs from germline, possibly due to a read error. The chain links TRBV11-2 to TRBJ2-7; TRBD2 agrees at 13 bases. There are 14 residues in the CDR3. The germline CDR1 and CDR2 sequences are SGHAT and FQNNGV. Here the CDR3 reads CASSSGLAGTRTVF. As DNA, the CDR3 is TGTGCCAGCAGCTCGGGACTAGCGGGAACCCGGACAGTCTTC.

This clonotype has ten or more counts. The rearrangement uses TRBV5-8 and TRBJ2-5; a weak D match, TRBD1 (5 bases). The CDR3 length is 14 residues. Trimming cost V 1 base and J 5 bases, with 12 bases left between them. Germline lookup yields CDR1 SGHTS and CDR2 YDEGEE. For the CDR3, the DNA is TGTGCCAGCAGCTTGCAACCAGGGTCCGAGACCCAGTACTTC. This gives the protein CASSLQPGSETQYF.

The V call is TRBV7-9, the J call TRBJ2-7; 16 bases are a match to TRBD2. This CDR3 is built from 18 residues. The germline gives CDR1 SEHNR, CDR2 FQNEAQ (reference sequence). Trimming took 1 base from V and 3 from J; bases not matched to a gene: 6. CDR3 nucleotide sequence: TGTGCCAGCAGCTTAGTGATAGGGACTAGCGGGAGGGTCTACGAGCAGTACTTC. Translated, it gives CASSLVIGTSGRVYEQYF. The full variable domain, in which reference TRBV7-9 and TRBJ2-7 provide the parts outside the CDR3, is DTGVSQNPRHKITKRGQNVTFRCDPISEHNRLYWYRQTLGQGPEFLTYFQNEAQLEKSRLLSDRFSAERPKGSFSTLEIQRTEQGDSAMYLCASSLVIGTSGRVYEQYFGPGTRLTVT.

This clonotype was seen repeatedly, ten times or more. The rearrangement links TRBV30 to TRBJ1-5, with 7 nucleotides matching TRBD1. CDR1 is GTSNPN and CDR2 is SVGIG in the germline V gene (reference sequence). After removal of 0 bases from V and 8 bases from J, the junction contained 4 bases not matched to a gene. This CDR3 region has 13 residues. Here the CDR3 DNA reads TGTGCCTGGAGTGTGGCAGGGGGGAAGCCCCAGCATTTT. Protein: CAWSVAGGKPQHF.

This clonotype is deemed medium-sized. V is TRBV12-3 or TRBV12-4 and J is TRBJ1-4; D call uncertain. The CDR3 totals 11 residues. V was cut by 3 bases and J by 5 bases, with 1 base left in between. In DNA, the CDR3 is TGTGCCAGCAGTTTGAATGAAAAACTGTTTTTT. Its protein is CASSLNEKLFF.